This entry features one T cell receptor (beta chain) sequence. Germline V gene data show CDR1 as LNHDA and CDR2 as SQIVND (reference sequence). The CDR3 loop spans 13 amino acids. V lost 5 bases and J 0 bases, leaving 5 bases between the germline ends. The sample belongs to a study of cytomegalovirus exposure and HLA in healthy donors. This PCR relied on a set of 60 Vbeta primers and 13 Jbeta primers. Clones were sequenced by immunoSEQ multiplex PCR, and TCRdb holds only the in-frame ones, with some missing. Among under 100,000 clones listed, less than 75% were seen once. The TCR sequence derives from a woman aged 25 to 39 in good health and CMV-seropositive. Sequences were obtained from PBMCs. The rearrangement links TRBV19 to TRBJ1-5; D is unclear. CDR3 nucleotide sequence: TGTGCCAGTAGTGCCTATAGCAATCAGCCCCAGCATTTT. As protein: CASSAYSNQPQHF.